This paragraph covers one T cell receptor (beta chain) sequence. The antigen remains undetermined. The data were obtained in a study of cytomegalovirus exposure and HLA in healthy donors. J was trimmed by 4 bases and V by 1 base; bases with no gene match: 10. CDR1 is SGHNT, CDR2 YYREEE, per germline (reference sequence). This CDR3 contains 17 residues. Primers included in the PCR were 60 Vbeta and 13 Jbeta primers. Using immunoSEQ multiplex PCR, the repertoire was profiled, and TCRdb retains in-frame clones only, with some absent. The table includes 90,000 to 150,000 clones, around 78% detected once. General observations from the study: It was reported that TCR beta sequences correctly inferred the HLA-A and HLA-B alleles for most subjects. What a later analysis reportedly showed was that an Asian-associated ancestry cluster had fewer N-insertions than the roughly 670-donor mean. A missense DCLRE1C variant was associated with V- and J-gene trimming of TCR beta chains in a later analysis, and an independent cohort replicated the association.

Nominal health characterized the donors when sampled, though unrecorded immune exposures were likely. This receptor was obtained from a young woman in good health and CMV-seropositive. The rearrangement links TRBV5-4 to TRBJ2-5; TRBD2 matches 10 bases. The sample taken for sequencing was PBMCs. As DNA, the CDR3 is TGTGCCAGCAGCTTGATTGGGAGCGGGGGGGCCCGAGAGACCCAGTACTTC. The encoded protein is CASSLIGSGGARETQYF.